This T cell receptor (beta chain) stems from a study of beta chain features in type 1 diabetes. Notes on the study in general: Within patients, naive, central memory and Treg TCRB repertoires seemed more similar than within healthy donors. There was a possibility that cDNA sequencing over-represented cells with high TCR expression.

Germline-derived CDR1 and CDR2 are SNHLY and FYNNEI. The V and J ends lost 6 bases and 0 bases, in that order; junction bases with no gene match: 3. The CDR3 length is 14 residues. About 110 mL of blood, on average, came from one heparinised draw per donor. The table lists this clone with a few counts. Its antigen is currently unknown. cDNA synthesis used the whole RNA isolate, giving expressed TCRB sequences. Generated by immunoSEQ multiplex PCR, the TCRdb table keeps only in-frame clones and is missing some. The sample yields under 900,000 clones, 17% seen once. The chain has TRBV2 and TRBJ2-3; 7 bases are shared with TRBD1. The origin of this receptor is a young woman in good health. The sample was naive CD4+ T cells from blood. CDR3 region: CASRKGASTDTQYF. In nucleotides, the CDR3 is TGTGCCAGCAGGAAGGGGGCTAGCACAGATACGCAGTATTTT.